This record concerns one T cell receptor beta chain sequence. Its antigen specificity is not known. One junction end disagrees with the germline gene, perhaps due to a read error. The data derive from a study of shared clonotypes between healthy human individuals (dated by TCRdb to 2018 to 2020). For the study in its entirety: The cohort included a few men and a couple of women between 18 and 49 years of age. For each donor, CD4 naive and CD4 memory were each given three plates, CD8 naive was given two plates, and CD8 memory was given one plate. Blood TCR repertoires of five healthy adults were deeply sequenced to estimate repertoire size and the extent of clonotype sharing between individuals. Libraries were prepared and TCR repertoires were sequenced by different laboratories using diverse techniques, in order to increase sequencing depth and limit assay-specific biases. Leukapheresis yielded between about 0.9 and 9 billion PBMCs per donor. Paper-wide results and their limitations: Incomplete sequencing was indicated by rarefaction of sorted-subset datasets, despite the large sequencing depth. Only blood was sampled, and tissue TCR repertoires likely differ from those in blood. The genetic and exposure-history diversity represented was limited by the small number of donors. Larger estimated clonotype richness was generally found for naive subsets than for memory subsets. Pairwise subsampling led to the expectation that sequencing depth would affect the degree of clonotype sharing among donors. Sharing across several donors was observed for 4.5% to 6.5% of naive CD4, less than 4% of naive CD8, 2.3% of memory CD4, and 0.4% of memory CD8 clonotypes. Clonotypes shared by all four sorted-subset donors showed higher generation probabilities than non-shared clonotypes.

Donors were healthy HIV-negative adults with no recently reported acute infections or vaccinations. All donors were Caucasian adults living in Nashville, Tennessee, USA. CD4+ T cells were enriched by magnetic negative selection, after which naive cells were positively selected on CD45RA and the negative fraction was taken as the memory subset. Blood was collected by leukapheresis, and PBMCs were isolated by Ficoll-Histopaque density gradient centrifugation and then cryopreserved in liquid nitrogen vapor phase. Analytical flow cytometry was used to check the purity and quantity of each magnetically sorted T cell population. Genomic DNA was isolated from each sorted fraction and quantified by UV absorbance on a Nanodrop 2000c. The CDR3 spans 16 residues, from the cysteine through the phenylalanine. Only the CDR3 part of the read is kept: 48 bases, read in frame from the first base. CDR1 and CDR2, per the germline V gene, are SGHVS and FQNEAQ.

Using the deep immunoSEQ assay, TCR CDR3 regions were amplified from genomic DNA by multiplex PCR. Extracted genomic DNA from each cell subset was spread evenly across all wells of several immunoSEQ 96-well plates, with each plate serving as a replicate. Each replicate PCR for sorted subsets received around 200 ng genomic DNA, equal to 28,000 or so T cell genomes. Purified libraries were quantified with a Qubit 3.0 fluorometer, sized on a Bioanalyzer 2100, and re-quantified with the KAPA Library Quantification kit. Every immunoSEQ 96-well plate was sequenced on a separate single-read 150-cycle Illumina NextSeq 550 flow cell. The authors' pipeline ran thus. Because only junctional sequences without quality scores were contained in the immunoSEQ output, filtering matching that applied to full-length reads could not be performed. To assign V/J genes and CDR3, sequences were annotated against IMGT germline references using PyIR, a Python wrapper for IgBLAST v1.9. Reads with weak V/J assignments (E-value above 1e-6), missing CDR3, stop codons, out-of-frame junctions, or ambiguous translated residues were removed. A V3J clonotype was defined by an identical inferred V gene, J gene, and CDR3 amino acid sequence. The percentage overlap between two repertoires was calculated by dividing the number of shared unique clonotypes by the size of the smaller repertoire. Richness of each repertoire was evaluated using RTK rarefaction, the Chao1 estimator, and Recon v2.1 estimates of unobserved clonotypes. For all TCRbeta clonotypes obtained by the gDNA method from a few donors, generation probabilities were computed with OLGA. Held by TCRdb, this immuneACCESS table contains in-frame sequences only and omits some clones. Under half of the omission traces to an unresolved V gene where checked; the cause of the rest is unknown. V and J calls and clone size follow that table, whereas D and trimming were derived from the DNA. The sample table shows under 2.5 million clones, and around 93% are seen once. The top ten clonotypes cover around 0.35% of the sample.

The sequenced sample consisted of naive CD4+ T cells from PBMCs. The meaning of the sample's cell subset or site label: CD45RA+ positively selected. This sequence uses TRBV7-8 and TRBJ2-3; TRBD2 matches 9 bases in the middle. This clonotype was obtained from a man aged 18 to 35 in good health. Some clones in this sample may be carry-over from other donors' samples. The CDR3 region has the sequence CASSQAGLAGSDTQYF. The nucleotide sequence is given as TGCGCCAGCAGCCAAGCGGGACTAGCAGGATCCGATACGCAGTATTTT. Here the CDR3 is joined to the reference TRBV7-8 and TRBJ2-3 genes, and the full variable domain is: GAGVSQSPRYKVAKRGQDVALRCDPISGHVSLFWYQQALGQGPEFLTYFQNEAQLDKSGLPSDRFFAERPEGSVSTLKIQRTQQEDSAVYLCASSQAGLAGSDTQYFGPGTRLTVL.